A selection of T cell receptor beta chains follows, all from one sample in a study of human T cells and chemical hapten exposure. TCRdb fed the RACE reads into MiXCR, producing one record per CDR3 protein. The table includes about 190,000 distinct CDR3 sequences, approximately 24% detected once. Here the sequenced sample was whole blood, taken in connection with sensitization to the hapten diphenylcyclopropenone (DPC). The receptors here all came from a woman between 40 and 55 years old with alopecia areata. Some clones in this sample may be carry-over from other donors' samples. Each CDR3 is given with its conserved first and last residue. A D gene is named only where the DNA matches it firmly. Clone size is stated in some rows and not others, as once, few, many or a class when expanded.

>few|TRBJ2-1|TRBD1|TRBV10-3
CAIGDRGLNEQFF
TGTGCCATCGGGGACAGGGGGCTCAATGAGCAGTTCTTC
>few|TRBJ2-1|.|TRBV7-2
CASSIGGTSYNEQFF
TGTGCCAGCAGCATCGGGGGTACCTCCTACAATGAGCAGTTCTTC
>.|TRBJ2-1|.|TRBV24-1
CATSDSTTVSYNEQFF
TGTGCCACCAGTGATTCCACGACAGTCTCCTACAATGAGCAGTTCTTC
>few|TRBJ2-7|.|TRBV20-1
CSAPPGQSFYEQYF
TGCAGTGCTCCCCCCGGACAGAGCTTTTACGAGCAGTACTTC
>.|TRBJ2-2|TRBD1|TRBV7-3
CASSFRGSGELFF
TGTGCCAGCAGCTTCAGGGGGTCCGGGGAGCTGTTTTTT
>.|TRBJ1-1|.|TRBV28
CASSQQLTEAFF
TGTGCCAGCAGTCAACAACTGACTGAAGCTTTCTTT
>.|TRBJ2-1|.|TRBV29-1
CSTLLGGKDEQFF
TGCAGCACCCTCCTAGGGGGGAAGGATGAGCAGTTCTTC
>few|TRBJ1-1|TRBD1|TRBV28
CASSFRTGVFF
TGTGCCAGCAGTTTTCGGACAGGGGTTTTCTTT
>.|TRBJ1-1|TRBD1|TRBV4-3
CASSQDHRTTGGRAFF
TGCGCCAGCAGCCAAGACCACCGTACGACAGGGGGCCGAGCTTTCTTT
>.|TRBJ2-2|TRBD1|TRBV7-3
CASSPSWDRGIKGGELFF
TGTGCCAGCAGCCCATCTTGGGACAGGGGCATCAAGGGCGGGGAGCTGTTTTTT
>.|TRBJ2-7|.|TRBV28
CASSSPGGYEQYF
TGTGCCAGCAGTTCCCCCGGCGGCTACGAGCAGTACTTC
>.|TRBJ2-3|TRBD2|TRBV27
CASSPSGYTTDTQYF
TGTGCCAGCAGTCCTAGCGGATATACAACAGATACGCAGTATTTT
>.|TRBJ2-5|.|TRBV6-6
CASSYSEETQYF
TGTGCCAGCAGTTACTCTGAGGAGACCCAGTACTTC
>.|TRBJ2-1|TRBD2|TRBV7-2
CASSPPGLAESEQFF
TGTGCCAGCAGCCCTCCGGGACTAGCGGAATCTGAGCAGTTCTTC
>.|TRBJ2-2|.|TRBV6-5
CASSTRSRQATGELFF
TGTGCCAGCAGTACCCGATCTCGACAGGCCACCGGGGAGCTGTTTTTT
>.|TRBJ1-1|TRBD1|TRBV20-1
CSAFGQGASLNTEAFF
TGCAGTGCCTTCGGACAGGGGGCGTCGTTGAACACTGAAGCTTTCTTT
>few|TRBJ2-5|.|TRBV29-1
CSVEENETQYF
TGCAGCGTTGAAGAAAATGAGACCCAGTACTTC
>.|TRBJ2-7|.|TRBV29-1
CSVDSGLRDEQYF
TGCAGCGTTGATAGTGGCCTTCGCGACGAGCAGTACTTC
>few|TRBJ1-3|.|TRBV6-5
CASTTGSSGNTIYF
TGTGCCAGCACTACAGGATCCTCTGGAAACACCATATATTTT
>.|TRBJ2-7|.|TRBV9
CASSANRVADEQYF
TGTGCCAGCAGCGCAAACAGGGTCGCGGACGAGCAGTACTTC
>.|TRBJ1-2|.|TRBV5-1
CASSLGDPGQRYGYTF
TGCGCCAGCAGCTTGGGGGACCCGGGGCAACGTTATGGCTACACCTTC
>.|TRBJ1-5|.|TRBV5-5
CASSPGVYSNQPQHF
TGTGCCAGCAGCCCCGGCGTGTATAGCAATCAGCCCCAGCATTTT
>few|TRBJ2-3|.|TRBV28
CASSPGDSRTDTQYF
TGTGCCAGCAGTCCGGGGGACAGCCGCACAGATACGCAGTATTTT
>many|TRBJ2-2|TRBD1|TRBV4-3
CASSHGTANTGELFF
TGCGCCAGCAGCCATGGGACAGCGAACACCGGGGAGCTGTTTTTT
>.|TRBJ2-1|.|TRBV4-3
CASSQDPTSSNEQFF
TGCGCCAGCAGCCAAGACCCTACTAGTTCCAATGAGCAGTTCTTC
>few|TRBJ1-2|TRBD1|TRBV3-1
CASSRDRDYGYTF
TGTGCCAGCAGCCGGGACAGGGACTATGGCTACACCTTC
>few|TRBJ2-7|.|TRBV3-1
CASSQEGSSYEQYF
TGTGCCAGCAGCCAAGAGGGGAGCTCCTACGAGCAGTACTTC
>.|TRBJ1-1|.|TRBV28
CASSLESTEAFF
TGTGCCAGCAGTTTGGAGAGCACTGAAGCTTTCTTT
>.|TRBJ2-1|.|TRBV11-2
CASSLLSRAQGDEQFF
TGTGCCAGCAGCTTACTTTCCCGGGCGCAGGGTGATGAGCAGTTCTTC
>few|TRBJ1-5|TRBD1|TRBV20-1
CSARGLGTGILFNSNQPQHF
TGCAGTGCTAGGGGACTCGGGACAGGGATACTATTCAATAGCAATCAGCCCCAGCATTTT
>.|TRBJ1-1|.|TRBV18
CASSPSQGGGTEAFF
TGTGCCAGCTCACCTTCACAGGGCGGCGGCACTGAAGCTTTCTTT
>few|TRBJ1-6|.|TRBV6-2/TRBV6-3
CASSLGQNSPLHF
TGTGCCAGCAGCCTAGGACAGAATTCACCCCTCCACTTT
>.|TRBJ2-7|TRBD2|TRBV7-8
CASSPLAGGPKSYEQYF
TGTGCCAGCAGTCCATTAGCGGGAGGGCCCAAGTCCTACGAGCAGTACTTC
>many|TRBJ2-7|.|TRBV25-1
CATSGGRGGKGLYF
TGTGCCACCAGCGGTGGGCGGGGCGGCAAAGGACTGTACTTC
>.|TRBJ2-3|TRBD1|TRBV6-2/TRBV6-3
CASSLLGTGSPDTQYF
TGTGCCAGCAGTTTACTCGGGACAGGGTCCCCAGATACGCAGTATTTT
>.|TRBJ2-7|.|TRBV28
CASSFREDSSSYEQYF
TGTGCCAGCAGTTTTCGGGAGGACAGTTCCTCCTACGAGCAGTACTTC
>.|TRBJ1-4|.|TRBV7-9
CASSPLGPTNEKLFF
TGTGCCAGCAGCCCACTTGGTCCAACTAATGAAAAACTGTTTTTT
>.|TRBJ1-1|TRBD1|TRBV5-1
CASSRGQYTEAFF
TGCGCCAGCAGCAGGGGACAGTACACTGAAGCTTTCTTT
>few|TRBJ2-1|TRBD1|TRBV29-1
CSAETGGMSSYNEQFF
TGCAGCGCTGAGACAGGGGGTATGAGCTCCTACAATGAGCAGTTCTTC
>few|TRBJ1-6|.|TRBV20-1
CSARGGAINSPLHF
TGCAGTGCTAGGGGGGGAGCGATTAATTCACCCCTCCACTTT
>.|TRBJ2-2|.|TRBV19
CASSIDSGGFGELFF
TGTGCCAGTAGTATAGATTCCGGCGGGTTCGGGGAGCTGTTTTTT
>.|TRBJ1-4|.|TRBV27
CASSLGRGRKLFF
TGTGCCAGCAGTTTAGGTAGAGGGAGAAAACTGTTTTTT
>few|TRBJ2-1|.|TRBV20-1
CSARGQAAEQFF
TGCAGTGCTAGAGGTCAAGCGGCTGAGCAGTTCTTC
>.|TRBJ2-1|.|TRBV7-2
CASRAEHNEQFF
TGTGCCAGCAGGGCGGAGCACAATGAGCAGTTCTTC
>.|TRBJ2-5|.|TRBV20-1
CSARDGWETQYF
TGCAGTGCTAGAGATGGATGGGAGACCCAGTACTTC
>few|TRBJ2-7|TRBD2|TRBV12-3/TRBV12-4
CASSIEWTSDPYEQYF
TGTGCCAGCAGCATTGAGTGGACTAGCGACCCCTACGAGCAGTACTTC
>few|TRBJ1-6|.|TRBV9
CASSPQPGVNNSPLHF
TGTGCCAGCAGCCCCCAGCCAGGGGTGAATAATTCACCCCTCCACTTT